A single sample is the source of the 5 T cell receptor beta chains below, sequenced in a study of cytomegalovirus exposure and HLA in healthy donors. Researchers ran the PCR with 60 Vbeta and 13 Jbeta primers. Measured with immunoSEQ multiplex PCR; TCRdb has only the in-frame clones, and not every one. This table holds roughly 170,000 clones, around 80% found once. The sequencing sample was made of PBMCs. The receptors here all came from a woman aged 45 to 65 in good health and CMV-seropositive.

The chain recombines TRBV5-1 with TRBJ2-5; 9 bases fit TRBD2. Trimming cost V 4 bases and J 1 base; bases outside gene matches: 11. Germline V gives CDR1 SGHRS, CDR2 YFSETQ. The CDR3 covers 17 residues. For the CDR3, the DNA is TGCGCCAGCAGCCTCAGGGTTCTAGCGGGGTCCCAAGAGACCCAGTACTTC. It yields the protein CASSLRVLAGSQETQYF.

In regard to this clone: The sample has other DNA sequences that encode this CDR3 too. V and J are TRBV19 and TRBJ1-1; 8 bases fit TRBD1. V lost 4 bases, J lost 2 bases, and 3 bases stayed unmatched. This CDR3 is 14 amino acids long. Germline lookup yields CDR1 LNHDA and CDR2 SQIVND (reference sequence). CDR3 DNA: TGTGCCAGTAGTACCGACAGGGGTAACACTGAAGCTTTCTTT. The encoded protein is CASSTDRGNTEAFF.

This chain links TRBV5-1 with TRBJ2-3; 9 bases map to TRBD2. Germline trimming cut 4 bases from V and 4 bases from J; bases unmatched to any gene: 7. The CDR3 spans 15 residues. Looked up from germline, CDR1 is SGHRS and CDR2 is YFSETQ. CDR3 nucleotides: TGCGCCAGCAGCGTATTAGCGGGGGATGCAGATACGCAGTATTTT. Translated, it gives CASSVLAGDADTQYF.

As DNA, the CDR3 is TGTGCCAGCAGCCACCGATCGGGGGGCGAGCAGTACTTC. It translates to CASSHRSGGEQYF. The chain carries TRBV11-2 and TRBJ2-7, with 7 bases fitting TRBD2. The CDR3 consists of 13 residues. V gave up 5 bases and J gave up 6 bases; unmatched junction bases: 7. CDR1 SGHAT and CDR2 FQNNGV come from the germline V gene. Complete variable domain (other parts from reference TRBV11-2 and TRBJ2-7): EAGVAQSPRYKIIEKRQSVAFWCNPISGHATLYWYQQILGQGPKLLIQFQNNGVVDDSQLPKDRFSAERLKGVDSTLKIQPAKLEDSAVYLCASSHRSGGEQYFGPGTRLTVT.

The rearrangement links TRBV7-2 to TRBJ1-5, with a possible D match to TRBD1 (5 bases). Looked up from germline, CDR1 is SGHTA and CDR2 is FQGNSA. Trimming stripped 5 bases from V and 9 bases from J, with 11 bases between. The CDR3 is made up of 12 amino acids. The CDR3 here is CASSLDRGPQHF. Written as DNA, the CDR3 is TGTGCCAGCAGCCTCGACAGAGGGCCCCAGCATTTT. The full variable domain, in which reference TRBV7-2 and TRBJ1-5 provide the parts outside the CDR3, is GAGVSQSPSNKVTEKGKDVELRCDPISGHTALYWYRQSLGQGLEFLIYFQGNSAPDKSGLPSDRFSAERTGGSVSTLTIQRTQQEDSAVYLCASSLDRGPQHFGDGTRLSIL.